This T cell receptor beta chain was recovered during a study of T cells in tuberculosis. Turning to the study itself: PBMC were archived before or within 7 days of starting treatment. Points from the study as a whole: The TCR-beta difference was not significant; alpha differences partly reflected length.

There are 15 residues in the CDR3. Losses at the gene ends were 5 bases for V and 1 base for J; bases not matched to a gene: 4. Germline CDR1 is MNHEY and CDR2 is SMNVEV (reference sequence). Clones were read by immunoSEQ multiplex PCR, and TCRdb kept only the in-frame ones, dropping some. The sample shows tens of thousands of clones, 87% of them seen only once. With regard to this clone: Its antigen is as yet unknown.

Time point: new active TB diagnosis, blood taken before or within 7 days of starting treatment. Included patients were adults of at least 18, HIV-seronegative, South African. This chain joins TRBV27 and TRBJ2-1, with 8 bases fitting TRBD2. This TCR was recovered from an adult with tuberculosis. This specimen was PBMCs, taken at tuberculosis diagnosis. For the CDR3, the DNA is TGTGCCAGCAGTCTCACTAGCGGATCCTACAATGAGCAGTTCTTC. Its protein product is CASSLTSGSYNEQFF.